This T cell receptor (beta chain) was recovered during a study of blood T cell repertoires in COVID-19. At the level of the study: There were acute and convalescent COVID-19 samples, and they came from the United States, Italy and Spain. T cells, B-cell-depleted T cells, or PBMCs provided the cDNA or gDNA that served as material.

Trimming removed 4 bases at V and 1 base at J, with 10 bases between. This CDR3 is built from 14 residues. Germline assignment: CDR1 SGDLS and CDR2 YYNGEE. Those enrolled in Seattle joined during active infection and were followed longitudinally afterward. As handled by the study authors: Reference gene primer amplification in the assay estimated nucleated cell counts. The repertoire was sequenced with immunoSEQ multiplex PCR; TCRdb's copy has only in-frame clones and lacks some. The D gene and trimming were derived from the DNA, and the V and J assignments and clone size from that table. This table holds just under 350,000 clones, about nine tenths found once.

The sample consisted of peripheral blood. The TCR sequence derives from a woman in her 70s with COVID-19, enrolled during active disease. The chain combines TRBV9 with TRBJ2-3; no clear D. Written as DNA, the CDR3 is TGTGCCAGCAGCCCCCGAGCTGGCACAGATACGCAGTATTTT. Its protein product is CASSPRAGTDTQYF.